These T cell receptor beta chains were read from a single sample in a study of vaccination and CD4 T cells after COVID-19. MiXCR, run by TCRdb on the PCR reads, gives a single entry per CDR3 protein. The sample contains 6,000 to 8,000 distinct CDR3 sequences, approximately 20% of which appear only once. Which antigens these TCRs recognize remains unknown. The sample here was CD4+ T cells from blood, cultured in vitro, taken after SARS-CoV-2 vaccination. The origin of the receptors is a human donor who had recovered from COVID-19. The CDR3 runs from the conserved cysteine through the conserved F or W. The D gene is left open where the match is weak. Expanded clones get a size class; other rows say once, few or many, or leave the size out.

d_call: .
clone_size: .
j_call: TRBJ2-3
v_call: TRBV2
cdr3_aa: CASSQQGISTDTQYF
cdr3_nt: TGTGCCAGCAGTCAACAGGGCATTTCCACAGATACGCAGTATTTT

d_call: .
clone_size: .
j_call: TRBJ2-7
v_call: TRBV2
cdr3_aa: CASRLTSYEQYF
cdr3_nt: TGTGCCAGCAGGTTGACAAGCTACGAGCAGTACTTC

d_call: .
clone_size: once
j_call: TRBJ2-3
v_call: TRBV4-1
cdr3_aa: CASRKDGWGTDTQYF
cdr3_nt: TGCGCCAGCCGAAAAGACGGGTGGGGGACAGATACGCAGTATTTT

d_call: .
clone_size: .
j_call: TRBJ2-3
v_call: TRBV28
cdr3_aa: CATWRLVLHF
cdr3_nt: TGTGCCACCTGGAGACTAGTTCTCCATTTT

d_call: .
clone_size: .
j_call: TRBJ2-1
v_call: TRBV7-3
cdr3_aa: CASSLQGPPNNEQFF
cdr3_nt: TGTGCCAGCAGCTTACAAGGACCCCCTAACAATGAGCAGTTCTTC

d_call: .
clone_size: large
j_call: TRBJ2-7
v_call: TRBV20-1
cdr3_aa: CSARDLRALYEQYF
cdr3_nt: TGCAGTGCCCGGGACCTCCGGGCTCTCTACGAGCAGTACTTC

d_call: .
clone_size: few
j_call: TRBJ2-2
v_call: TRBV7-8
cdr3_aa: CAGSRGNTGELFF
cdr3_nt: TGTGCCGGATCCAGGGGGAACACCGGGGAGCTGTTTTTT

d_call: TRBD2
clone_size: .
j_call: TRBJ2-4
v_call: TRBV4-1
cdr3_aa: CASSQHDLDGGTTKNIQYF
cdr3_nt: TGCGCCAGCAGCCAACACGACTTGGATGGGGGGACTACCAAAAACATTCAGTACTTC

d_call: .
clone_size: .
j_call: TRBJ1-5
v_call: TRBV28
cdr3_aa: CASSLFQPNQPQHF
cdr3_nt: TGTGCCAGCAGTTTATTCCAACCTAATCAGCCCCAGCATTTT

d_call: TRBD2
clone_size: medium-sized
j_call: TRBJ2-5
v_call: TRBV20-1
cdr3_aa: CSVRAGLGLAGAQETQYF
cdr3_nt: TGCAGTGTTCGGGCGGGGTTGGGACTAGCGGGGGCCCAAGAGACCCAGTACTTC

d_call: .
clone_size: .
j_call: TRBJ1-1
v_call: TRBV7-3
cdr3_aa: CASSLSGQRAGGTEAFF
cdr3_nt: TGTGCCAGCAGCTTATCCGGACAGAGAGCCGGGGGCACTGAAGCTTTCTTT

d_call: TRBD1
clone_size: few
j_call: TRBJ2-5
v_call: TRBV10-3
cdr3_aa: CAIATGQGVNTQETQYF
cdr3_nt: TGTGCCATCGCCACGGGACAGGGGGTAAACACCCAAGAGACCCAGTACTTC

d_call: TRBD1
clone_size: few
j_call: TRBJ2-3
v_call: TRBV20-1
cdr3_aa: CSARDVGGSFNTQYF
cdr3_nt: TGCAGTGCTAGAGACGTAGGGGGCAGTTTTAATACGCAGTATTTT

d_call: TRBD1
clone_size: few
j_call: TRBJ1-1
v_call: TRBV6-2/TRBV6-3
cdr3_aa: CASRTDRAPAFF
cdr3_nt: TGTGCCAGCCGTACTGACAGGGCTCCAGCTTTCTTT

d_call: TRBD1
clone_size: .
j_call: TRBJ1-2
v_call: TRBV24-1
cdr3_aa: CATSLTGGARYTF
cdr3_nt: TGTGCCACCTCGCTCACAGGGGGCGCGCGCTACACCTTC

d_call: TRBD2
clone_size: .
j_call: TRBJ2-1
v_call: TRBV20-1
cdr3_aa: CSARDRLAGHNEQFF
cdr3_nt: TGCAGTGCTAGAGATCGACTAGCGGGACACAATGAGCAGTTCTTC

d_call: .
clone_size: .
j_call: TRBJ2-7
v_call: TRBV20-1
cdr3_aa: CSARDPTRYEQYF
cdr3_nt: TGCAGTGCTAGAGATCCGACCCGCTACGAGCAGTACTTC

d_call: .
clone_size: .
j_call: TRBJ2-7
v_call: TRBV5-4
cdr3_aa: CASSLAEPHEQYF
cdr3_nt: TGTGCCAGCAGCTTGGCAGAACCCCACGAGCAGTACTTC

d_call: .
clone_size: medium-sized
j_call: TRBJ2-7
v_call: TRBV20-1
cdr3_aa: CSADIQGYEQYF
cdr3_nt: TGCAGTGCTGACATCCAGGGTTACGAGCAGTACTTC

d_call: .
clone_size: .
j_call: TRBJ1-1
v_call: TRBV20-1
cdr3_aa: CSADGTGRSTEAFF
cdr3_nt: TGCAGTGCCGACGGGACGGGAAGGAGCACTGAAGCTTTCTTT

d_call: .
clone_size: few
j_call: TRBJ1-1
v_call: TRBV11-3
cdr3_aa: CASSPSWGHTEAFF
cdr3_nt: TGTGCCAGCAGCCCCTCCTGGGGGCACACTGAAGCTTTCTTT